This entry lists 20 T cell receptor beta chains sequenced from one sample in a study of response to subunit inactivated influenza vaccine. TCRdb itself ran the RT-PCR reads through MiXCR, one entry per CDR3 protein. The repertoire consists of more than 450,000 distinct CDR3 sequences, with roughly 12% occurring once and the leading ten covering 9.5% to 12%. This same sample was also part of a study on T cells expressing NK-cell markers. This second study notes: cDNA encoding TCR beta was synthesized via 5'RACE template switching incorporating UMIs.

The material was PBMCs from blood, obtained on the day of vaccination. Receptor source: a man aged 45 to 65 who received an inactivated influenza vaccine.

This clonotype was found many times. The V and J genes are TRBV20-1 and TRBJ2-7, with D unclear. Between the trimmed V and J ends, which lost 0 bases and 0 bases, there was a span of 9 bases. CDR1 is DFQATT, CDR2 SNEGSKA, per germline (reference sequence). This CDR3 has 14 residues. The CDR3 reads CSARDGPPSYEQYF. The CDR3 DNA reads as TGCAGTGCTAGAGATGGGCCACCCTCCTACGAGCAGTACTTC.

This clonotype has ten or more counts. J is TRBJ2-5 and V is TRBV29-1; D may be TRBD2 (5 bases). V was pared by 5 bases and J by 2 bases, with 6 bases between. The CDR3 length is 11 residues. Germline values: CDR1 SQVTM, CDR2 ANQGSEA. CDR3 amino acids: CSVREQETQYF. The CDR3 coding sequence is TGCAGCGTTCGGGAACAAGAGACCCAGTACTTC.

V and J are TRBV15 and TRBJ2-5, with D perhaps matching TRBD2 (5 bases). Trimming left V 1 base short and J 2 bases short, with 8 bases between. CDR1 is LNHNV, CDR2 YYDKDF, per germline (reference sequence). This CDR3 contains 14 residues. The CDR3 here is CATSRAGIQETQYF. The CDR3 DNA reads TGTGCCACCAGCAGAGCGGGGATACAAGAGACCCAGTACTTC.

V and J are TRBV5-1 and TRBJ2-6, with 9 bases fitting TRBD1. The CDR3 loop spans 17 amino acids. V lost 7 bases to trimming and J lost 0 bases; unmatched junction nucleotides: 8. The germline CDR1 and CDR2 sequences are SGHRS and YFSETQ. As DNA, the CDR3 is TGCGCCAGCCGCCGGGACAGGGTTAACTCTGGGGCCAACGTCCTGACTTTC. It yields the protein CASRRDRVNSGANVLTF. The entire variable domain, with the rest obtained from reference TRBV5-1 and TRBJ2-6, is as follows: KAGVTQTPRYLIKTRGQQVTLSCSPISGHRSVSWYQQTPGQGLQFLFEYFSETQRNKGNFPGRFSGRQFSNSRSEMNVSTLELGDSALYLCASRRDRVNSGANVLTFGAGSRLTVL.

This chain links TRBV27 with TRBJ2-2; possible D gene TRBD2, 7 bases. Germline CDR1 and CDR2: MNHEY and SMNVEV (reference sequence). This CDR3 comprises 15 residues. V lost 1 base to trimming and J lost 6 bases, with 12 bases between them. This chain's CDR3 is CASSLFGGASGELFF. DNA for the CDR3: TGTGCCAGCAGTTTATTTGGGGGGGCCTCCGGGGAGCTGTTTTTT.

This sequence joins TRBV5-4 and TRBJ2-7; 10 bases map to TRBD1. V was clipped by 5 bases and J by 1 base; unmatched bases: 6. Germline V gene lookup returns CDR1 SGHNT and CDR2 YYREEE (reference sequence). The CDR3 is made up of 15 amino acids. CDR3 residues: CASRRDRGRSYEQYF. In nucleotides, the CDR3 is TGTGCCAGCAGACGGGACAGGGGAAGATCCTACGAGCAGTACTTC.

This chain joins TRBV13 and TRBJ2-3; a possible D gene is TRBD1 (7 bases). The CDR3 covers 16 residues. V lost 5 bases to trimming and J lost 0 bases, with 15 bases between them. Germline CDR1 and CDR2: PRHDT and FYEKMQ (reference sequence). CDR3 DNA sequence: TGTGCCAGCAGCCCAGGGGGTAGCGGAAGCACAGATACGCAGTATTTT. Its protein product is CASSPGGSGSTDTQYF.

This clonotype was seen a few times. This sequence joins TRBV12-3 or TRBV12-4 and TRBJ1-6; D gene uncertain. The CDR3 is 14 residues long. The V gene lost 5 bases and the J gene lost 1 base, with 6 bases spanning the gap. DNA for the CDR3: TGTGCCAGCAGTCGACGGTCCTATAATTCACCCCTCCACTTT. This translates into CASSRRSYNSPLHF.

The CDR3 region has the DNA TGTGCCAGCAGTTTCTCCGGGACAGGGGTTGGTGGCTACACCTTC. As protein: CASSFSGTGVGGYTF. The rearrangement links TRBV27 to TRBJ1-2, with 10 positions matching TRBD1. Germline V gene data show CDR1 as MNHEY and CDR2 as SMNVEV (reference sequence). The CDR3 totals 15 residues. After removal of 3 bases from V and 7 bases from J, the junction contained 8 bases not matched to a gene.

As for this clonotype: This may stem from a read error, because a much larger clone lies one nucleotide away. This sequence joins TRBV12-3 or TRBV12-4 and TRBJ1-3; maybe TRBD1 (6 bases). The V end was cut by 3 bases, the J end by 4 bases, with 13 bases between. This CDR3 has 15 residues. DNA for the CDR3: TGTGCCAGCAGTTTGGGGACAAGCGTAGGAAACACCATATATTTT. Protein: CASSLGTSVGNTIYF.

The chain links TRBV20-1 to TRBJ2-7, with 11 bases that match TRBD2. The germline V gene encodes CDR1 DFQATT and CDR2 SNEGSKA (reference sequence). V trimming: 0 bases; J trimming: 0 bases; junction bases outside the gene matches: 7. The CDR3 contains 17 residues. The CDR3 reads CSAREGLAGAHSYEQYF. DNA of the CDR3: TGCAGTGCTAGAGAAGGACTAGCGGGTGCCCACTCCTACGAGCAGTACTTC.

This rearrangement joins TRBV6-5 to TRBJ2-1; 7 positions match TRBD2. V lost 4 bases and J lost 9; bases outside the gene matches: 9. Looked up from germline, CDR1 is MNHEY and CDR2 is SVGAGI. CDR3 length: 14 amino acids. In nucleotides, the CDR3 is TGTGCCAGCAGTTCGGGGGGTAAATTCGGTGAGCAGTTCTTC. Translated, it gives CASSSGGKFGEQFF.

This clonotype was found a few times. The CDR3 reads CASLTGTTPLHF. The CDR3 DNA reads TGTGCCAGCCTGACAGGGACAACACCCCTCCACTTT. The chain carries TRBV28 and TRBJ1-6; TRBD1 aligns across 7 bases. Germline CDR1 reads MDHEN; CDR2 reads SYDVKM. This CDR3 contains 12 residues. V dropped 8 bases and J dropped 11; count of bases not matched to a gene: 6. The whole variable domain, remainder taken from reference TRBV28 and TRBJ1-6, is DVKVTQSSRYLVKRTGEKVFLECVQDMDHENMFWYRQDPGLGLRLIYFSYDVKMKEKGDIPEGYSVSREKKERFSLILESASTNQTSMYLCASLTGTTPLHFGNGTRLTVT.

The rearrangement joins TRBV7-2 to TRBJ1-2, with a weak D call TRBD1 (5 bases). CDR1 and CDR2 from the germline V gene are SGHTA and FQGNSA. The CDR3 covers 12 residues. Trimming removed 4 bases from V and 8 bases from J, with 11 bases in between. The CDR3: CASSSQGWGYTF. For the CDR3, the DNA is TGTGCCAGCAGCTCTCAGGGATGGGGCTACACCTTC.

There are a few counts of this clonotype. The chain is built from TRBV30 and TRBJ2-2, with 7 bases lining up with TRBD2. CDR3 length: 17 residues. Germline CDR1 and CDR2: GTSNPN and SVGIG (reference sequence). V shed 3 bases, J shed 1 base, and the junction held 11 bases outside the gene matches. CDR3 DNA: TGTGCCTGGAGGGGTCTGGCGGGAGTGTTGAACACCGGGGAGCTGTTTTTT. Protein product: CAWRGLAGVLNTGELFF.

The chain uses TRBV9 and TRBJ1-2; 12 bases line up with TRBD1. CDR3 length: 16 amino acids. Germline lookup yields CDR1 SGDLS and CDR2 YYNGEE. Losses at the gene ends were 2 bases for V and 4 bases for J; bases not matched to a gene: 6. The CDR3 region has the DNA TGTGCCAGCAGCGTTACGGGACAGGGGGCGTTCTATGGCTACACCTTC. Its translation is CASSVTGQGAFYGYTF. Drawing the rest from reference TRBV9 and TRBJ1-2, the complete variable domain is DSGVTQTPKHLITATGQRVTLRCSPRSGDLSVYWYQQSLDQGLQFLIQYYNGEERAKGNILERFSAQQFPDLHSELNLSSLELGDSALYFCASSVTGQGAFYGYTFGSGTRLTVV.

This clonotype has just a few counts. The CDR3 bases are TGTGCCAGCAGCCCTCGATCCCAAGAGACCCAGTACTTC. It specifies CASSPRSQETQYF. J is TRBJ2-5 and V is TRBV28, with D unresolved. The CDR3 runs 13 residues. Trimming cost V 6 bases and J 1 base, with 9 bases left between them. Germline V gene data show CDR1 as MDHEN and CDR2 as SYDVKM.

This clonotype was counted ten times or more. The J gene is TRBJ2-2, the V gene TRBV5-1, with 9 bases aligning to TRBD2. This CDR3 region has 19 residues. Germline V gene lookup returns CDR1 SGHRS and CDR2 YFSETQ. The junction had 14 bases not matched to a gene; V was cut back by 0 bases and J by 5 bases. In DNA form, the CDR3 reads TGCGCCAGCAGCTTGGGACGTTTGCGGCGGGGGGGCCGAACCGGGGAGCTGTTTTTT. It is translated as CASSLGRLRRGGRTGELFF.

This clonotype was seen only a few times. This chain uses TRBV2 with TRBJ2-2, with D tentatively TRBD1 (5 bases). The CDR3 is 13 amino acids. Germline lookup yields CDR1 SNHLY and CDR2 FYNNEI. The germline V and J ends were trimmed by 2 bases and 16 bases, with 17 bases remaining between them. CDR3 DNA: TGTGCCAGCAGTGAACCTCGGACACGTCAGGAGTTTTTT. This codes for CASSEPRTRQEFF.

V gene TRBV6-2 or TRBV6-3 combines with J gene TRBJ1-5; the match to TRBD1 covers 7 bases. This CDR3 has 15 residues. Germline CDR1 is MNHEY and CDR2 is SVGEGT. V trimming: 5 bases; J trimming: 1 base; junction bases outside the gene matches: 5. The CDR3 nucleotides are TGTGCCAGCAGTGTACAGGGGCGCAGCAATCAGCCCCAGCATTTT. As protein: CASSVQGRSNQPQHF.